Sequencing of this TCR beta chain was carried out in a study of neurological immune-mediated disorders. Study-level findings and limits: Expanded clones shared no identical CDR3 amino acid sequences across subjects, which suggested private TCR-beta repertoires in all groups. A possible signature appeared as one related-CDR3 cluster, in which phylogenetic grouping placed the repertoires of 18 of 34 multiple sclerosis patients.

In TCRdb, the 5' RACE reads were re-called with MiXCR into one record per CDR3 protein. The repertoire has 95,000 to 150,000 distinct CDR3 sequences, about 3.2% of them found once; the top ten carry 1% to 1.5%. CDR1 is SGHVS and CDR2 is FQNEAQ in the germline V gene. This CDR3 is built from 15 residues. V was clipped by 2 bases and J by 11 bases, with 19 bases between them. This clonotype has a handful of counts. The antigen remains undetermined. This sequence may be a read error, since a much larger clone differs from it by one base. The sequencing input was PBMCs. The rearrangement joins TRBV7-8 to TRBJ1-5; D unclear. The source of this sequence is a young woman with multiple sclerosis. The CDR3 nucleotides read TGTGCCAGCAGCTTATCGGGATCGCAAAGCCAGTCCCAGCATTTT. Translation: CASSLSGSQSQSQHF. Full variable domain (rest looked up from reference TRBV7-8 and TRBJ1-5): GAGVSQSPRYKVAKRGQDVALRCDPISGHVSLFWYQQALGQGPEFLTYFQNEAQLDKSGLPSDRFFAERPEGSVSTLKIQRTQQEDSAVYLCASSLSGSQSQSQHFGDGTRLSIL.